This TCR beta chain was sequenced for a study of CD8+CD57+ T cells in acquired aplastic anemia (dated by TCRdb to between 2017 and 2018). The study in broad terms: DNA extracted from sorted CD4+ and CD8+ cells had a mean of approximately 3.4 ug, with a range of roughly 0.18 to 27.4 ug. CD8+CD57+ expansion was defined as frequency above the mean frequency observed in healthy subjects. Broad study findings and their caveats: Roughly 30 CD8+ CDR3 sequences were shared between patients and controls but appeared highly expressed in patients and within their immunodominant clones. CD8+ Simpson's diversity did not differ significantly between patients and healthy controls (P=0.060).

From the cysteine through the phenylalanine, the CDR3 covers 13 amino acids. CDR3 DNA is the only sequence kept; it has 39 bases, read in frame from the first base. Relative to germline, V is 5 bases shorter and J is 2 bases shorter, with 10 bases between their ends. The germline V gene (reference sequence) sets CDR1 to SEHNR and CDR2 to FQNEAQ. Profiling of TCR beta VDJ combinations and CDR3 sequences used genomic DNA as the template. An Illumina HiSeq 2000 was the platform used for TCR repertoire sequencing. The authors' analysis ran thus. Repertoire assessment relied on Simpson's diversity index, CDR3 size and DJ length profiles, and TRBV/TRBJ rearrangement plots. Whichever DNA sequence was most abundant in the deep sequencing data was defined as the immunodominant clone. CDR3 amino acid sequences were screened for sharing across subjects and compared with published repertoires and the VDJdb database. Through fastp at Q25 and MiXCR, TCRdb rebuilt clones from the public reads, retaining in-frame beta chains. Every distinct CDR3 protein forms one entry, paired with its most common genes and DNA. The V and J calls come from TCRdb's annotation, not from the publication. The sample table holds a few hundred thousand distinct CDR3 sequences, of which roughly 50% were seen once. The top ten constitute about 20% of the sample.

For this clonotype: No cognate antigen has been identified for it. A read error may explain this, as a much larger clone is one base away.

Patients chosen for sequencing had shown expansion of CD8+CD57+ cells by flow cytometry. Severe acquired aplastic anemia was diagnosed in all patients according to International Study of Aplastic Anemia and Agranulocytosis and Camitta criteria. No therapy had been received by the patients at the time of blood sampling. The study deep-sequenced TCR repertoires of sorted CD4+ and CD8+ blood T cells from severe aplastic anemia patients and healthy subjects. In the USA, patient enrollment took place under clinicaltrials.gov protocols 00001620, 01623167, 00001397, 00071045, 00081523 and 00961064. Ficoll-Paque density gradient centrifugation was used to isolate peripheral blood mononuclear cells. Before DNA was extracted, CD4+ and CD8+ T cells were sorted using either FACS or magnetic beads.

Rearrangement joined TRBV7-9 to TRBJ2-7, with the D gene call left open. The sample was sorted CD4+, CD8+, or CD8+CD57+ T cells (not recorded which) from PBMCs. The receptor comes from a human donor with aplastic anemia. CDR3 loop: CASSLESAYEQYF. In nucleotide form, the sequence is TGTGCCAGCAGCCTCGAGAGCGCCTACGAGCAGTACTTC.